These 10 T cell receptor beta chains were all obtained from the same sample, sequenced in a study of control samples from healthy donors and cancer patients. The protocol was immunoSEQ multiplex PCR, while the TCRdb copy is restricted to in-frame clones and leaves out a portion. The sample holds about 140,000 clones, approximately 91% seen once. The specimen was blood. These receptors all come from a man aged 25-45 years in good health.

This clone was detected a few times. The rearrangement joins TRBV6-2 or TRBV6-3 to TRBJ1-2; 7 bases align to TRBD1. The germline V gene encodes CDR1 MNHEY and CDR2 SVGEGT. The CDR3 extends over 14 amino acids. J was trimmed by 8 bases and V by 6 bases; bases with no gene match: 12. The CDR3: CASSRDSESGGYTF. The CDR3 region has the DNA TGTGCCAGCAGCCGGGACAGCGAATCGGGAGGCTACACCTTC.

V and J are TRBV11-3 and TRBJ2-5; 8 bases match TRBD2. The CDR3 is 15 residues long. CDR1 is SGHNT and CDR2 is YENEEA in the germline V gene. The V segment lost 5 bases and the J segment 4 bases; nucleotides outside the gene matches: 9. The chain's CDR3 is CASSPRSGVRETQYF. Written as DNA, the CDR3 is TGTGCCAGCAGCCCCCGTAGCGGGGTTCGAGAGACCCAGTACTTC.

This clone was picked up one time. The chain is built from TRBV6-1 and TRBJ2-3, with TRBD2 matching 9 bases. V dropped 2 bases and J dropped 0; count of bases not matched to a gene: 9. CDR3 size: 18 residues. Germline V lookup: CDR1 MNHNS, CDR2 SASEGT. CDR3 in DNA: TGTGCCAGCAGTGAACTGAATAGCGGGAGCCCCAGCACAGATACGCAGTATTTT. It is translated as CASSELNSGSPSTDTQYF.

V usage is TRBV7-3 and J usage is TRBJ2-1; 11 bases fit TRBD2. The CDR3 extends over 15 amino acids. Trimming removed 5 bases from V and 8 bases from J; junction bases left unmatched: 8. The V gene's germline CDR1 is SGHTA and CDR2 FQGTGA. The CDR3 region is CASSQSSGGAYEQFF. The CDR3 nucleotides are TGTGCCAGCAGCCAAAGTAGCGGGGGGGCCTATGAGCAGTTCTTC.

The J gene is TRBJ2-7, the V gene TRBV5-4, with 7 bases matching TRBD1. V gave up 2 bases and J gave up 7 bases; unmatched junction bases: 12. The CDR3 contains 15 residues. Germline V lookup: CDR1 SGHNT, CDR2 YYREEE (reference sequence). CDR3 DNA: TGTGCCAGCAGCTTAAAGGGACAGAACTTTGGGGAGCAGTACTTC. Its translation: CASSLKGQNFGEQYF.

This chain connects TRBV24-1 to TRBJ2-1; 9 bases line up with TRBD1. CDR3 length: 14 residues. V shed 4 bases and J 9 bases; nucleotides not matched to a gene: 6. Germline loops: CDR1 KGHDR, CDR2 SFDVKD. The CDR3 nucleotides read TGTGCCACCAGTGAGGGGAGACAGGGGGGTGAGCAGTTCTTC. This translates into CATSEGRQGGEQFF.

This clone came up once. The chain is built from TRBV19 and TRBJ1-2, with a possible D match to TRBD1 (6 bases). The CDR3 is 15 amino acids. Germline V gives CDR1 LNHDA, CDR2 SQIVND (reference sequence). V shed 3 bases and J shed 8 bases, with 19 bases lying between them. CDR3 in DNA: TGTGCCAGTAGTATGCCAGGACAGACCCGGTGGGGCTACACCTTC. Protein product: CASSMPGQTRWGYTF.

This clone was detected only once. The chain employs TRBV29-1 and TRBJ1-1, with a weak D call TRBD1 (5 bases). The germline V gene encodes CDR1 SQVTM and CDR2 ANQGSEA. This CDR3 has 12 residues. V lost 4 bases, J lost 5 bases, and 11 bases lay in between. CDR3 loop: CSVVQAKTEAFF. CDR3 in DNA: TGCAGCGTTGTACAGGCAAAAACTGAAGCTTTCTTT.

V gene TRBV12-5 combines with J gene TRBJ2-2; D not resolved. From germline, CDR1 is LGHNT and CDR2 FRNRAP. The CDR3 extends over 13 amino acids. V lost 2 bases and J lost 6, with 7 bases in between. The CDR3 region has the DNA TGTGCTAGTGGTTTGCTTCCTGCCGGGGAGCTGTTTTTT. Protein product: CASGLLPAGELFF.

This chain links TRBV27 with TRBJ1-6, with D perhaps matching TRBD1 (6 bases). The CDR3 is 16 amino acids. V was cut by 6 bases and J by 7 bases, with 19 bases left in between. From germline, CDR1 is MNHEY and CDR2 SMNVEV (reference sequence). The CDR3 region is CASSVAAGQGNSPLHF. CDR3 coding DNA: TGTGCCAGCAGCGTCGCGGCGGGACAAGGGAATTCACCCCTCCACTTT.